Presented here are 7 T cell receptor beta chains from one specimen sequenced in a study of blood T cell repertoires in COVID-19. Here immunoSEQ multiplex PCR was the method, and the copy in TCRdb shows in-frame clones only, minus some. The data show 400,000 or so clones, 87% seen once. Sequencing used PBMCs or T cells enriched from blood (not recorded which). All receptors derive from a middle-aged man in a cohort exposed to, infected with or recovered from COVID-19 (not recorded which).

The chain joins TRBV27 to TRBJ1-4; 8 bases match TRBD1. Germline V gene lookup returns CDR1 MNHEY and CDR2 SMNVEV (reference sequence). This CDR3 has 13 residues. J lost 7 bases, V lost 6 bases, and 4 bases had no gene match. CDR3 region: CASRTGTGEKLFF. CDR3 bases: TGTGCCAGCAGAACCGGGACAGGTGAAAAACTGTTTTTT.

Regarding this clone: Other DNA sequences in this specimen translate into the identical CDR3. The chain uses TRBV5-4 and TRBJ2-1, with D possibly TRBD1 on 6 matching bases. Trimming stripped 7 bases from V and 8 bases from J, with 13 bases between. The CDR3 totals 12 residues. The germline CDR1 and CDR2 sequences are SGHNT and YYREEE (reference sequence). CDR3 coding DNA: TGTGCCAGCGGTACAGGGTTCCATGAGCAGTTCTTC. Translated: CASGTGFHEQFF. Full variable domain (missing parts from reference TRBV5-4 and TRBJ2-1): ETGVTQSPTHLIKTRGQQVTLRCSSQSGHNTVSWYQQALGQGPQFIFQYYREEENGRGNFPPRFSGLQFPNYSSELNVNALELDDSALYLCASGTGFHEQFFGPGTRLTVL.

The rearrangement uses TRBV9 and TRBJ1-2; 9 positions match TRBD1. This CDR3 spans 14 amino acids. The germline V gene has CDR1 SGDLS and CDR2 YYNGEE. Trimming at V came to 4 bases and at J to 2 bases, leaving 3 bases not matched to a gene. The CDR3 coding sequence is TGTGCCAGCAGCACCGGGACAGGGAACTATGGCTACACCTTC. This gives the protein CASSTGTGNYGYTF.

The chain has TRBV5-1 and TRBJ1-5; 8 bases fit TRBD1. Germline V gives CDR1 SGHRS, CDR2 YFSETQ. The V and J ends lost 4 bases and 4 bases, in that order; junction bases with no gene match: 7. This CDR3 region has 15 residues. CDR3 sequence (DNA): TGCGCCAGCAGCCCGGCGGGACAGGAGAATCAGCCCCAGCATTTT. Its protein is CASSPAGQENQPQHF.

This clone showed up just once. The CDR3 protein is CASSLEGAGGVEQYF. In nucleotides, the CDR3 is TGCGCCAGCAGCTTGGAAGGGGCGGGAGGCGTCGAGCAGTACTTC. The chain joins TRBV5-1 to TRBJ2-7, with 8 bases aligning to TRBD2. The CDR3 spans 15 residues. Germline CDR1 and CDR2: SGHRS and YFSETQ. Losses at the gene ends were 0 bases for V and 6 bases for J; bases not matched to a gene: 8.

J is TRBJ1-5 and V is TRBV2; a weak D match, TRBD1 (6 bases). This CDR3 has 13 amino acids. Germline V gene sequence: CDR1 SNHLY, CDR2 FYNNEI. The V end was cut by 5 bases, the J end by 4 bases, with 9 bases between. The CDR3 DNA follows: TGTGCCAGCAGTCTTCAGGGGAATCAGCCCCAGCATTTT. Amino acids: CASSLQGNQPQHF.

The genes are TRBV27 and TRBJ2-5, with TRBD1 matching over 8 bases. CDR1 and CDR2 from the germline V gene are MNHEY and SMNVEV (reference sequence). V shed 3 bases, J shed 4 bases, and the junction held 1 base outside the gene matches. The CDR3 contains 13 residues. CDR3: CASSFRGLETQYF. The CDR3 DNA sequence: TGTGCCAGCAGTTTCAGGGGGCTAGAGACCCAGTACTTC.